Presented here are 24 T cell receptor beta chains from one specimen sequenced in a study of blood T cells in healthy people across ages. Through a sample-barcoded 5' primer and a J-beta primer mix, a second PCR was run for roughly 7 to 12 cycles. TCRdb passed the 5' RACE reads through MiXCR, listing each CDR3 protein once. The sample has about 1.5 million distinct CDR3 sequences; approximately 39% are singletons. The specimen sequenced was blood. All receptors derive from a woman between 18 and 29 years old in good health.

This clonotype has more than one count but fewer than ten. The chain employs TRBV18 and TRBJ1-5, with D possibly being TRBD1 (5 bases). Germline V gene sequence: CDR1 KGHSH, CDR2 LQKENI. The V end was cut by 6 bases, the J end by 0 bases, with 15 bases between. The CDR3 contains 16 residues. In DNA, the CDR3 is TGTGCCAGCTCCCCGGCAGGGATATATAGCAATCAGCCCCAGCATTTT. It encodes CASSPAGIYSNQPQHF.

This chain joins TRBV9 and TRBJ2-4, with 9 bases lining up with TRBD2. The length of the CDR3 is 17 residues. J was trimmed by 2 bases and V by 0 bases; bases with no gene match: 6. Per the germline V gene, CDR1 is SGDLS and CDR2 is YYNGEE. CDR3 protein: CASSVGAGGPPKNIQYF. In DNA form, the CDR3 reads TGTGCCAGCAGCGTAGGGGCGGGAGGGCCCCCCAAAAACATTCAGTACTTC.

This clonotype was recorded at least ten times. V and J are TRBV7-9 and TRBJ1-5; possible D gene TRBD1, 6 bases. CDR3 length: 14 amino acids. CDR1 SEHNR and CDR2 FQNEAQ come from the germline V gene (reference sequence). Trimming stripped 5 bases from V and 4 bases from J, with 12 bases between. The CDR3, as DNA: TGTGCCAGCAGCGTACAGGGTGGGAATCAGCCCCAGCATTTT. It codes for CASSVQGGNQPQHF. Full variable domain (outside the CDR3, taken from reference TRBV7-9 and TRBJ1-5): DTGVSQNPRHKITKRGQNVTFRCDPISEHNRLYWYRQTLGQGPEFLTYFQNEAQLEKSRLLSDRFSAERPKGSFSTLEIQRTEQGDSAMYLCASSVQGGNQPQHFGDGTRLSIL.

In its sample, this clonotype was seen a few times. The genes are TRBV11-3 and TRBJ2-2; D tentatively reads TRBD1 or TRBD2 (6 bases each). This CDR3 has 14 amino acids. CDR1 and CDR2 from the germline V gene are SGHNT and YENEEA. V lost 3 bases, J lost 8 bases, and 13 bases lay in between. The CDR3 sequence is CASSFQAGTGELFF. As DNA, the CDR3 is TGTGCCAGCAGCTTTCAGGCGGGGACAGGGGAGCTGTTTTTT.

This clonotype was observed a handful of times. The genes are TRBV6-5 and TRBJ1-1, with a weak D call TRBD1 (5 bases). Trimming removed 2 bases at V and 4 bases at J, with 8 bases between. Germline V gives CDR1 MNHEY, CDR2 SVGAGI. This CDR3 is 13 amino acids long. The CDR3 spells CASSYGRATEAFF. The CDR3 nucleotides are TGTGCCAGCAGTTACGGCAGGGCCACTGAAGCTTTCTTT.

The chain uses TRBV7-9 and TRBJ2-7; possibly TRBD1 for D (8 bases). The V end lost 4 bases, the J end lost 0 bases, and 16 bases lay between the germline ends. CDR1 SEHNR and CDR2 FQNEAQ come from the germline V gene (reference sequence). The CDR3 loop spans 16 amino acids. CDR3 bases: TGTGCCAGCAGCTCACAGGGGGGGGAAAGCTCCTACGAGCAGTACTTC. Translating it yields CASSSQGGESSYEQYF.

V usage is TRBV11-2 and J usage is TRBJ2-7; 7 bases fit TRBD2. Germline V lookup: CDR1 SGHAT, CDR2 FQNNGV. This CDR3 has 14 amino acids. J was trimmed by 4 bases and V by 5 bases; bases with no gene match: 8. The CDR3, as DNA: TGTGCCAGCAGCCTGACTAGCAGAAAATACGAGCAGTACTTC. Its protein is CASSLTSRKYEQYF.

This clonotype was seen only a few times. The chain carries TRBV6-6 and TRBJ2-7; D is perhaps TRBD1 or TRBD2 (5 bases each). The CDR3 spans 11 residues. V dropped 8 bases and J dropped 2 bases, with 7 bases sitting between them. Germline V gene data show CDR1 as MNHNY and CDR2 as SVGAGI (reference sequence). The CDR3 loop is CASQGAYEQYF. CDR3 nucleotide sequence: TGTGCCAGCCAGGGAGCCTACGAGCAGTACTTC.

The gene calls are TRBV5-1 and TRBJ1-1, with a tentative D call TRBD1 (5 bases). Trimming shortened V by 5 bases and J by 0 bases, and 8 bases separated the two germline ends. Germline values: CDR1 SGHRS, CDR2 YFSETQ. There are 13 residues in the CDR3. The CDR3, as DNA: TGCGCCAGCAGACAGGAGATGAACACTGAAGCTTTCTTT. Translated: CASRQEMNTEAFF.

This clonotype was seen a few times. V gene TRBV6-4 combines with J gene TRBJ2-7; perhaps D is TRBD1 or TRBD2 (5 bases each). Germline V gene sequence: CDR1 MRHNA, CDR2 SNTAGT. The CDR3 has 15 amino acids. Trimming took 0 bases from V and 3 from J, leaving 12 bases between them. CDR3 protein: CASSDSVGECYEQYF. CDR3 nucleotide sequence: TGTGCCAGCAGTGACTCTGTAGGGGAGTGCTACGAGCAGTACTTC.

This clonotype was seen only once. The chain joins TRBV4-1 to TRBJ2-1; TRBD2 matches at 14 bases. This CDR3 comprises 19 residues. Trimming took 4 bases from V and 2 from J; bases not matched to a gene: 10. The V gene's germline CDR1 is MGHRA and CDR2 YSYEKL. CDR3 loop: CASSPKGLAGGPTYNEQFF. The CDR3 DNA follows: TGCGCCAGCAGCCCAAAAGGACTAGCGGGGGGCCCAACCTACAATGAGCAGTTCTTC.

The chain is built from TRBV9 and TRBJ1-4; D gene ambiguous. The germline CDR1 and CDR2 sequences are SGDLS and YYNGEE. The CDR3 is 11 amino acids. Trimming took 1 base from V and 10 from J, leaving 5 bases between them. The CDR3 reads CASSVLRKLFF. As DNA, the CDR3 is TGTGCCAGCAGCGTACTGCGAAAACTGTTTTTT.

This chain connects TRBV7-2 to TRBJ2-7; perhaps TRBD2 as D (5 bases). Trimming removed 1 base at V and 2 bases at J, with 12 bases between. This CDR3 contains 15 residues. Per the germline V gene, CDR1 is SGHTA and CDR2 is FQGNSA. CDR3 DNA: TGTGCCAGCAGCTTAGTTTCTAGCCAAACCTACGAGCAGTACTTC. Translated: CASSLVSSQTYEQYF.

CDR3 in DNA: TGCAGTGTCCGGGGTCTCACTGAAGCTTTCTTT. The encoded protein is CSVRGLTEAFF. The chain is built from TRBV20-1 and TRBJ1-1; no firm D call. V lost 7 bases and J 4 bases, leaving 10 bases between the germline ends. The length of the CDR3 is 11 residues. The germline gives CDR1 DFQATT, CDR2 SNEGSKA (reference sequence).

This chain joins TRBV7-9 and TRBJ2-3; perhaps TRBD2 as D (6 bases). Looked up from germline, CDR1 is SEHNR and CDR2 is FQNEAQ (reference sequence). Trimming left V 3 bases short and J 2 bases short, with 12 bases between. The CDR3 totals 15 residues. The CDR3 is CASSFQRVNTDTQYF. The CDR3 DNA reads TGTGCCAGCAGCTTTCAGCGGGTCAACACAGATACGCAGTATTTT.

CDR3 sequence reads: CASSYSSLAGSYNEQYF. CDR3 bases: TGTGCCAGCAGTTACTCGTCCCTAGCGGGTTCCTACAATGAGCAGTACTTC. V usage is TRBV6-5 and J usage is TRBJ2-1, with 8 bases aligning to TRBD2. The J call is doubtful: the DNA matches TRBJ2-7 better. Germline-derived CDR1 and CDR2 are MNHEY and SVGAGI. The CDR3 has 17 residues.

This clonotype was observed at least ten times. The chain employs TRBV14 and TRBJ2-1; D may be TRBD1 (6 bases). V was trimmed by 1 base and J by 1 base, leaving 14 bases between them. Germline V gene data show CDR1 as SGHDN and CDR2 as FVKESK. This CDR3 has 17 amino acids. CDR3 nucleotides: TGTGCCAGCAGCCAAGTAGGACAGATTTTTTCCTACAATGAGCAGTTCTTC. It specifies CASSQVGQIFSYNEQFF.

This clonotype has a handful of counts. The chain carries TRBV7-2 and TRBJ2-4; 9 bases map to TRBD1. With V trimmed by 3 bases and J by 15 bases, 15 bases remained unmatched. The CDR3 sequence is 15 residues long. The germline V gene has CDR1 SGHTA and CDR2 FQGNSA. Here the CDR3 reads CASSFLGTGTTEVYF. Written as DNA, the CDR3 is TGTGCCAGCAGCTTTCTCGGGACAGGGACGACGGAGGTGTACTTC.

This clonotype was seen a handful of times. The CDR3, as DNA: TGTGCCACCCACGACCGATACGAGCAGTACTTC. It specifies CATHDRYEQYF. The chain couples TRBV28 to TRBJ2-5; D remains unclear. Matching the DNA end better, TRBJ2-7 makes the J call doubtful. This CDR3 has 11 residues. The germline V gene has CDR1 MDHEN and CDR2 SYDVKM.

There are many counts of this clonotype. CDR3 sequence (DNA): TGTGCCAGCAGCTTATCGACCTACGAGCAGTACTTC. The encoded protein is CASSLSTYEQYF. V and J are TRBV7-9 and TRBJ2-7, with no clear D. Germline V lookup: CDR1 SEHNR, CDR2 FQNEAQ (reference sequence). CDR3 size: 12 residues. V lost 2 bases and J 2 bases, leaving 4 bases between the germline ends.

The chain couples TRBV6-5 to TRBJ2-7; the D gene could be TRBD1 or TRBD2 (6 bases each). The CDR3 runs to 16 residues. V was trimmed by 0 bases and J by 0 bases, leaving 12 bases between them. The germline gives CDR1 MNHEY, CDR2 SVGAGI. In DNA form, the CDR3 reads TGTGCCAGCAGTTACTCCAAGGGGGGTACCTCCTACGAGCAGTACTTC. It codes for CASSYSKGGTSYEQYF.

This clonotype was counted between two and nine times. V gene TRBV28 combines with J gene TRBJ1-2; no clear D. CDR1 and CDR2 from the germline V gene are MDHEN and SYDVKM. Trimming removed 7 bases at V and 1 base at J, with 13 bases between. This CDR3 is 14 amino acids long. The chain's CDR3 is CASNSWTDNYGYTF. The CDR3, as DNA: TGTGCCAGCAACTCCTGGACGGATAACTATGGCTACACCTTC.

The gene calls are TRBV2 and TRBJ2-2; D may be TRBD1 (5 bases). Germline CDR1 and CDR2: SNHLY and FYNNEI. The V end lost 5 bases, the J end lost 1 base, and 14 bases lay between the germline ends. This CDR3 region has 16 residues. CDR3 DNA sequence: TGTGCCAGCAGTCCTGACAGACCTGAGAACACCGGGGAGCTGTTTTTT. Its protein is CASSPDRPENTGELFF.

The chain combines TRBV14 with TRBJ1-2; tentatively, D is TRBD1 (5 bases). Trimming shortened V by 3 bases and J by 1 base, and 15 bases separated the two germline ends. The CDR3 runs to 16 residues. The V gene's germline CDR1 is SGHDN and CDR2 FVKESK. CDR3 nucleotides: TGTGCCAGCAGCCATTCATGGACACGCATTAACTATGGCTACACCTTC. Translating it yields CASSHSWTRINYGYTF. Combining the CDR3 with reference TRBV14 and TRBJ1-2 gives the whole variable domain EAGVTQFPSHSVIEKGQTVTLRCDPISGHDNLYWYRRVMGKEIKFLLHFVKESKQDESGMPNNRFLAERTGGTYSTLKVQPAELEDSGVYFCASSHSWTRINYGYTFGSGTRLTVV.